Sequencing of this TCR beta chain was carried out in a study of T cells after yellow fever vaccination. TCRdb reanalysed the 5' RACE reads using MiXCR and keeps one entry per CDR3 protein. The sample has 150,000 to 200,000 distinct CDR3 sequences, around 7% seen once. This clonotype was seen many times. Its specificity is not known. Findings of the study overall: Shared CD4/CD8 clonotypes were a small share, likely from convergent recombination. Post-booster repertoires again held most primary-vaccination clones (about 96% CD4, about 90% CD8).

Trimming stripped 2 bases from V and 7 bases from J, with 10 bases between. The V gene's germline CDR1 is LGHDT and CDR2 YNNKEL (reference sequence). This CDR3 contains 13 residues. This rearrangement joins TRBV3-1 to TRBJ2-3; perhaps TRBD2 as D (5 bases). The specimen comprised CD4+ T cells sorted from PBMCs, sampled 5 to 6 days after the first yellow fever vaccination. This receptor was identified in a man in his late teens or twenties who received the YFV17D yellow fever vaccine. The CDR3 region is CASSQQTGNTQYF. The CDR3 nucleotides are TGTGCCAGCAGCCAACAAACGGGAAATACGCAGTATTTT.